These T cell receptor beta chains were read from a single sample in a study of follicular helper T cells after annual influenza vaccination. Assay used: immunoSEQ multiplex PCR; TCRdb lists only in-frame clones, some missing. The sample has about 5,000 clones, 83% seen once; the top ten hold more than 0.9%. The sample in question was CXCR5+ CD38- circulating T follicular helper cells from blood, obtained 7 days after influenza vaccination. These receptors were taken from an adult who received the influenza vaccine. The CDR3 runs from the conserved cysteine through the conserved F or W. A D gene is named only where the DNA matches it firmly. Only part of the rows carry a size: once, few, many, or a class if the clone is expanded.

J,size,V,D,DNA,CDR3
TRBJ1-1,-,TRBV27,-,TGTGCCAGCAAATTTACAGGTACGAACACTGAAGCTTTCTTT,CASKFTGTNTEAFF
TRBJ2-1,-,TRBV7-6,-,TGTGCCAGCAGCTTAGTTACTTCGAGCTCCTACAATGAGCAGTTCTTC,CASSLVTSSSYNEQFF
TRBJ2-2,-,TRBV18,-,TGTGCCAGCTCACCCTGGGACGAGCTCTCCGGGGAGCTGTTTTTT,CASSPWDELSGELFF
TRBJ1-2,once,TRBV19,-,TGTGCCAGTAGTATCAAAAGGCGCACGGACTACACCTTC,CASSIKRRTDYTF
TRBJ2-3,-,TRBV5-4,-,TGTGCCAGCAGCTTGGCCGCTAGGCGGGCCACAGATACGCAGTATTTT,CASSLAARRATDTQYF
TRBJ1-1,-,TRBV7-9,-,TGTGCCAGCAGCCCACATGCGGATACTGAAGCTTTCTTT,CASSPHADTEAFF
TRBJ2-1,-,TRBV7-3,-,TGTGCCAGCAGCGGGCAGGGCGCTTACAATGAGCAGTTCTTC,CASSGQGAYNEQFF
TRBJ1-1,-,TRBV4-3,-,TGCGCCAGCAGCCAAGGTGGGTCCACTGAAGCTTTCTTT,CASSQGGSTEAFF
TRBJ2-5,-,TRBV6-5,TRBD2,TGTGCCAGCAGTTACGCGCAGGGAGGGTTAGCCCAGTACTTC,CASSYAQGGLAQYF
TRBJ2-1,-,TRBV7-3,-,TGTGCCAGCAGCCCGTCGGGGTCCGGCTACAATGAGCAGTTCTTC,CASSPSGSGYNEQFF
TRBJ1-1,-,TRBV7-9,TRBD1,TGTGCCAGCTCCTTGACAGGGGGTGTCTCTGAAGCTTTCTTT,CASSLTGGVSEAFF
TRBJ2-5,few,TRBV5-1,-,TGCGCCAGCAGCGGTGGGGAGACCCAGTACTTC,CASSGGETQYF
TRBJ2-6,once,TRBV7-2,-,TGTGCCAGCAGCTTATATCTGGCGAAGAACACTGGGGCCAACGTCCTGACTTTC,CASSLYLAKNTGANVLTF
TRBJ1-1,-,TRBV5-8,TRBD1,TGTGCCAGCAGAACGGACAGGGCTGGCACTGAAGCTTTCTTT,CASRTDRAGTEAFF
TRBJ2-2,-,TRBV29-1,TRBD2,TGCAGCGCCGGGGGGTATGACACCGGGGAGCTGTTTTTT,CSAGGYDTGELFF
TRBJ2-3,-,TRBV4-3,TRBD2,TGCGCCAGCAGCCAAGATCTAGCGGGGGGGCCAGATACGCAGTATTTT,CASSQDLAGGPDTQYF
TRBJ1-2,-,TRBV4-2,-,TGTGCCAGCAGCCCTACAGGCCCCGGGGGCTATGGCTACACCTTC,CASSPTGPGGYGYTF
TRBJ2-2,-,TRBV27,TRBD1,TGTGCCAGCAGCGAACAGGGGGCGCGCACCGGGGAGCTGTTTTTT,CASSEQGARTGELFF
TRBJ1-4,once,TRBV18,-,TGTGCCAGCTCACAGGGACTAACTGAAAAACTGTTTTTT,CASSQGLTEKLFF
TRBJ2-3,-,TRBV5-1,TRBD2,TGCGCCAGCAGCTTGTGGGGACTAGCCGCAGATACGCAGTATTTT,CASSLWGLAADTQYF
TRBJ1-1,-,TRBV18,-,TGTGCCAGCTCAACTAGGACGGACAACACTGAAGCTTTCTTT,CASSTRTDNTEAFF
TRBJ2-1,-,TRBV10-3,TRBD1,TGTGCCACCCAGGGTCAGGGGGCCCTCTACAATGAGCAGTTCTTC,CATQGQGALYNEQFF
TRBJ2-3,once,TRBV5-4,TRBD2,TGTGCCAGCAGCTTGACTCTAGCGGGGGGGTCCGCAGATACGCAGTATTTT,CASSLTLAGGSADTQYF
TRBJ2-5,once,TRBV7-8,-,TGTGCCAGCAGCTTCTCCGGGACCGGTGGGACCCAGTACTTC,CASSFSGTGGTQYF
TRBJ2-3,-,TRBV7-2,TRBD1,TGTGCCAGCAGCCCAGGGGGCGCAGATACGCAGTATTTT,CASSPGGADTQYF
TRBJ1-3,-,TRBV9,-,TGTGCCAGCAGCCAAATTTGGGCTGGAAACACCATATATTTT,CASSQIWAGNTIYF
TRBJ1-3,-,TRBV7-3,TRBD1,TGTGCCAGTGGACAGGGGGACGGAAACACCATATATTTT,CASGQGDGNTIYF
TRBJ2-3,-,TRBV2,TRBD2,TGTGCCAGCAGTGATCAAGCGGGGGGAAATACGCAGTATTTT,CASSDQAGGNTQYF
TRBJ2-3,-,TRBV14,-,TGTGCCAGCAGCCAGGATATGGCAGATACGCAGTATTTT,CASSQDMADTQYF
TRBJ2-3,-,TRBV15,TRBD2,TGTGCCACCAGCAACAGCGGGGGGGTAGATACGCAGTATTTT,CATSNSGGVDTQYF
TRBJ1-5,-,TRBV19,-,TGTGCCAGTAGTAAGGCCAACAGGGAGACTTCGCCCCAGCATTTT,CASSKANRETSPQHF
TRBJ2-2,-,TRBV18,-,TGTGCCAGCTCACCCCAGACACAGGGAAGCACCGGGGAGCTGTTTTTT,CASSPQTQGSTGELFF
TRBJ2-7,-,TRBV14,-,TGTGCCAGCAGCCCCCGAGGGCCCAGGGGTCAGAACGAGCAGTACTTC,CASSPRGPRGQNEQYF
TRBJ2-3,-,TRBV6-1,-,TGTGCCAGCAGTGTGTACGGCACAGATACGCAGTATTTT,CASSVYGTDTQYF
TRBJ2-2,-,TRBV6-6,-,TGTGCCAGCAGTTACACCCCTGGGACTCCCGAGCTGTTTTTT,CASSYTPGTPELFF
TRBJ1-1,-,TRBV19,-,TGTGCCAGTAGTATACAGGGGAACACTGAAGCTTTCTTT,CASSIQGNTEAFF
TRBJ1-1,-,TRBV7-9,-,TGTGCCAGCAGCCGGGACGGGAACACTGAAGCTTTCTTT,CASSRDGNTEAFF
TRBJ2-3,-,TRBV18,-,TGTGCCAGCTCCCGCGGACAATTAGGCCCTAGCACAGATACGCAGTATTTT,CASSRGQLGPSTDTQYF
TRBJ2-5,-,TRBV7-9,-,TGTGCCAGCAGCTACGGGGTGCTGGAGACCCAGTACTTC,CASSYGVLETQYF
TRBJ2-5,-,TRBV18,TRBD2,TGTGCCAGCTCACCCCGGACTAGCGGGGGGCGAGGGACCCAGTACTTC,CASSPRTSGGRGTQYF
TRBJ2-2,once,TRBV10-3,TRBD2,TGTGCCATCAGAGAGCTAGCGGGGAAAACCGGGGAGCTGTTTTTT,CAIRELAGKTGELFF
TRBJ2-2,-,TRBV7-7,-,TGTGCTAGCAGCTCGGGACTTGACACCGGGGAGCTGTTTTTT,CASSSGLDTGELFF
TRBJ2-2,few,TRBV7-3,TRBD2,TGTGCCAGCAGCCAACTAGCGGGGGAGCTGTTTTTT,CASSQLAGELFF
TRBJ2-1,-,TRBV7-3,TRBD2,TGTGCCAGCAGCGCGACTAGCGGGGCGTACAATGAGCAGTTCTTC,CASSATSGAYNEQFF
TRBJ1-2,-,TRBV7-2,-,TGTGCCAGCAGCTTTCGGGGCAGACAGATCAGTTTCCATGGCTACACCTTC,CASSFRGRQISFHGYTF